This section outlines one T cell receptor (beta chain) sequence together with its context. The record originates from a study of T cell responses to AZD1222 COVID-19 vaccine. Germline V CDR1 and CDR2: MNHEY, SVGAGI. The CDR3 covers 13 residues. V was pared by 9 bases and J by 3 bases, with 3 bases of the junction left unmatched. Data came from immunoSEQ multiplex PCR; TCRdb stores just in-frame clones and leaves some out. The sample yields about 180,000 clones, 90% seen once. The chain has TRBV6-5 and TRBJ1-2, with 11 bases lining up with TRBD1. Sample: peripheral blood, taken on day 0 of AZD1222 vaccination. This TCR derives from an adult in good health. This CDR3 is CASGTGGDYGYTF. As DNA, the CDR3 is TGTGCCAGTGGGACAGGGGGGGACTATGGCTACACCTTC.